This T cell receptor beta chain was found in a study of cytomegalovirus exposure and HLA in healthy donors. Per the germline V gene, CDR1 is KGHSH and CDR2 is LQKENI. V lost 5 bases and J lost 3; bases outside the gene matches: 4. The CDR3 runs 15 residues. This clone was observed once. Its antigen is not identified. Separate from the approximately 720-subject first cohort, the approximately 120-subject validation cohort was the one that the donors belonged to. Notes on the study in general: In vitro data verified a few CMV-associated chains as specific for CMV antigens.

Generated by immunoSEQ multiplex PCR, the TCRdb table keeps only in-frame clones and is missing some. Of under 200,000 clones in the sample, approximately 96% were seen once. The TCR was taken from a woman between 18 and 29 years old in good health and CMV-seronegative. The chain uses TRBV18 and TRBJ1-6; 7 bases are shared with TRBD1. The sequenced material came from PBMCs. CDR3 amino acids: CASSTGQVYNSPLHF. CDR3 bases: TGTGCCAGCTCAACAGGACAGGTCTATAATTCACCCCTCCACTTT.